These 18 T cell receptor beta chains share one sample of origin, sequenced in a study of cytomegalovirus exposure and HLA in healthy donors. The PCR was carried out with 60 Vbeta primers and 13 Jbeta primers. Using immunoSEQ multiplex PCR, the repertoire was profiled, and TCRdb retains in-frame clones only, with some absent. The repertoire has 89,000 or so clones, 65% to 80% of them found once; the top ten carry about 4%. Specimen: PBMCs. The receptors were gathered from a man aged 55 to 70 in good health and CMV-seronegative.

The chain links TRBV7-9 to TRBJ2-7; D remains unclear. Germline V gene sequence: CDR1 SEHNR, CDR2 FQNEAQ (reference sequence). Deletions cut 6 bases from V and 5 bases from J, with 17 bases between. The CDR3 loop spans 14 amino acids. In DNA form, the CDR3 reads TGTGCCAGCAGTTCGTCCAACAGTGCGAACGAGCAGTACTTC. Its translation: CASSSSNSANEQYF.

This clone was counted between two and nine times. Additional DNA sequences in this sample encode the identical CDR3. The rearrangement links TRBV30 to TRBJ1-4; maybe TRBD1 (6 bases). The CDR3 runs 15 residues. Germline-derived CDR1 and CDR2 are GTSNPN and SVGIG (reference sequence). Deletions cut 4 bases from V and 0 bases from J, with 12 bases between. The CDR3 is CAWTRSGATNEKLFF. The CDR3 region has the DNA TGTGCCTGGACTAGGTCAGGGGCAACTAATGAAAAACTGTTTTTT.

The chain couples TRBV6-1 to TRBJ2-7, with 7 nucleotides matching TRBD1. The CDR3 is 14 amino acids. The V and J ends lost 7 bases and 3 bases, in that order; junction bases with no gene match: 9. Germline CDR1 MNHNS, CDR2 SASEGT. DNA of the CDR3: TGTGCCAGCAATTCGAACAGGGGTTTCTACGAGCAGTACTTC. It codes for CASNSNRGFYEQYF.

This clone was seen once. V is TRBV5-1 and J is TRBJ1-2, with TRBD1 identical over 8 bases. The length of the CDR3 is 15 residues. V shed 0 bases, J shed 8 bases, and the junction held 9 bases outside the gene matches. Germline V gene data show CDR1 as SGHRS and CDR2 as YFSETQ. The CDR3 nucleotides read TGCGCCAGCAGCTTGGTCTACAGGGGGATGAGGGGCTACACCTTC. It specifies CASSLVYRGMRGYTF.

This clone appeared a single time. The chain is built from TRBV18 and TRBJ2-7, with D possibly matching TRBD2 (6 bases). The germline V and J ends were trimmed by 0 bases and 6 bases, with 6 bases remaining between them. The germline V gene encodes CDR1 KGHSH and CDR2 LQKENI. The CDR3 runs to 12 residues. In nucleotides, the CDR3 is TGTGCCAGCTCACCACCGGGGGGCGAGCAGTACTTC. It yields the protein CASSPPGGEQYF.

The chain uses TRBV5-5 and TRBJ2-3; 7 bases agree with TRBD1. The CDR3 is 15 amino acids. The V segment lost 4 bases and the J segment 0 bases; nucleotides outside the gene matches: 5. The germline V gene has CDR1 SGHKS and CDR2 YYEKEE (reference sequence). Here the CDR3 reads CASSPQGSSTDTQYF. CDR3 sequence (DNA): TGTGCCAGCAGCCCACAGGGGTCTAGCACAGATACGCAGTATTTT.

This sequence joins TRBV19 and TRBJ2-1, with TRBD1 matching over 9 bases. The CDR3 loop spans 15 amino acids. V dropped 5 bases and J dropped 8; count of bases not matched to a gene: 10. Germline CDR1 reads LNHDA; CDR2 reads SQIVND (reference sequence). The CDR3: CASSAGDRVLDEQFF. Written as DNA, the CDR3 is TGTGCCAGTAGTGCGGGGGACAGGGTTCTCGATGAGCAGTTCTTC.

Here the CDR3 reads CAWSPSVYEQYF. CDR3 DNA sequence: TGTGCCTGGAGTCCTTCGGTCTACGAGCAGTACTTC. The chain joins TRBV30 to TRBJ2-7; D gene ambiguous. Trimming pared 2 bases from V and 3 bases from J, leaving 8 bases between. Germline values: CDR1 GTSNPN, CDR2 SVGIG (reference sequence). The CDR3 length is 12 residues.

This chain uses TRBV6-1 with TRBJ2-6; no reliable D call. V was shortened by 2 bases and J by 0 bases, with 14 bases between the two germline ends. The CDR3 length is 18 residues. CDR1 is MNHNS, CDR2 SASEGT, per germline. CDR3 sequence (DNA): TGTGCCAGCAGTGAAATTGTTAACATTTTCTCTGGGGCCAACGTCCTGACTTTC. The encoded protein is CASSEIVNIFSGANVLTF.

The V and J genes are TRBV2 and TRBJ1-1; TRBD1 is a possible D gene (6 bases). This CDR3 is 16 amino acids long. V was shortened by 6 bases and J by 6 bases, with 23 bases between the two germline ends. Germline V gene data show CDR1 as SNHLY and CDR2 as FYNNEI. The CDR3 region has the DNA TGTGCCAGCAGGCAGGGGAAAGTTCAATTGGGGGCTGAAGCTTTCTTT. Its protein is CASRQGKVQLGAEAFF.

This clone has just a few counts. V usage is TRBV2 and J usage is TRBJ1-5, with 9 bases matching TRBD1. CDR3 size: 16 residues. J gave up 4 bases and V 6 bases, and 10 bases lay outside the gene matches. The germline gives CDR1 SNHLY, CDR2 FYNNEI. CDR3 amino acids: CASRGPGTGTNQPQHF. Written as DNA, the CDR3 is TGTGCCAGCAGGGGCCCAGGGACAGGGACGAATCAGCCCCAGCATTTT.

The table lists this clone with a few counts. This chain connects TRBV19 to TRBJ2-5; TRBD2 aligns across 10 bases. Trimming took 1 base from V and 1 from J; bases not matched to a gene: 9. CDR1 is LNHDA, CDR2 SQIVND, per germline (reference sequence). This CDR3 has 18 residues. CDR3 loop: CASSIGGAGGYLQETQYF. The DNA of the CDR3 is TGTGCCAGTAGTATAGGTGGAGCGGGGGGGTACCTCCAAGAGACCCAGTACTTC.

Only one count was recorded for this clone. The V and J genes are TRBV5-4 and TRBJ1-1; a weak D match, TRBD1 (5 bases). V was trimmed by 2 bases and J by 3 bases, leaving 11 bases between them. The CDR3 totals 14 residues. The germline gives CDR1 SGHNT, CDR2 YYREEE (reference sequence). Here the CDR3 DNA reads TGTGCCAGCAGCTTCTGGGGCTCGGACACTGAAGCTTTCTTT. Its protein product is CASSFWGSDTEAFF.

This sequence joins TRBV30 and TRBJ2-7, with 8 bases aligning to TRBD1. CDR3 size: 12 residues. The germline gives CDR1 GTSNPN, CDR2 SVGIG (reference sequence). The junction had 2 bases not matched to a gene; V was cut back by 4 bases and J by 3 bases. As DNA, the CDR3 is TGTGCCTGGACAGACAGGGGCTACGAGCAGTACTTC. This codes for CAWTDRGYEQYF.

The V call is TRBV10-1, the J call TRBJ2-7; TRBD1 agrees at 7 bases. The length of the CDR3 is 13 residues. Unmatched junction bases numbered 7, after V lost 7 bases and J lost 4 bases. Germline V CDR1 and CDR2: WNHNN, SYGVQD (reference sequence). The CDR3 coding sequence is TGCGCCAGCACCCGGGACAGATCTTACGAGCAGTACTTC. It yields the protein CASTRDRSYEQYF.

This sequence joins TRBV6-6 and TRBJ2-1; 8 positions match TRBD1. V dropped 8 bases and J dropped 0; count of bases not matched to a gene: 6. The V gene's germline CDR1 is MNHNY and CDR2 SVGAGI (reference sequence). The CDR3 has 15 residues. The CDR3 nucleotides are TGTGCCAGCTCCGACAGGGGAAGCTCCTACAATGAGCAGTTCTTC. It yields the protein CASSDRGSSYNEQFF.

The chain links TRBV11-3 to TRBJ2-2; 10 nucleotides match TRBD1. Germline CDR1 is SGHNT and CDR2 is YENEEA. The CDR3 has 14 residues. The V gene end was trimmed by 5 bases and the J gene end by 6 bases; junction bases not matched to a gene: 3. In DNA, the CDR3 is TGTGCCAGCAGCGGGGACAGGGGTTCCGGGGAGCTGTTTTTT. Amino acid sequence: CASSGDRGSGELFF.

The chain combines TRBV5-1 with TRBJ2-5, with 8 bases identical to TRBD2. The J call may be incorrect, as the DNA end agrees better with TRBJ2-7. CDR3 length equals 19 residues. Germline V gene lookup returns CDR1 SGHRS and CDR2 YFSETQ. CDR3 bases: TGCGCCAGCAGCTTGAATGTTTCCCCCCCACGGGGGGGCCCGGACGAGCAGTACTTC. Its protein is CASSLNVSPPRGGPDEQYF.